This passage covers 24 T cell receptor beta chains from one sample sequenced in a study of blood T cell repertoires in COVID-19. The method was immunoSEQ multiplex PCR; TCRdb's version includes in-frame clones alone and lacks a portion of them. The data show some 46,000 clones, more than 80% seen once. The sequenced sample consisted of peripheral blood. The receptor set was obtained from a man aged 55 to 69 with acute or convalescent COVID-19.

The rearrangement uses TRBV5-1 and TRBJ2-2; tentative D call: TRBD1 (5 bases). CDR3 length: 17 amino acids. Trimming shortened V by 3 bases and J by 1 base, and 16 bases separated the two germline ends. Per germline, CDR1 SGHRS and CDR2 YFSETQ. In DNA, the CDR3 is TGCGCCAGCAGCTCCCCGTACCCTACAGGGAACACCGGGGAGCTGTTTTTT. It encodes CASSSPYPTGNTGELFF.

V usage is TRBV4-1 and J usage is TRBJ2-1, with D possibly matching TRBD2 (6 bases). Germline-derived CDR1 and CDR2 are MGHRA and YSYEKL. CDR3 length: 17 amino acids. V lost 0 bases and J 3 bases, leaving 15 bases between the germline ends. The CDR3 reads CASSQDWGVGGYNEQFF. CDR3 in DNA: TGCGCCAGCAGCCAAGATTGGGGGGTGGGTGGCTACAATGAGCAGTTCTTC.

This chain links TRBV7-3 with TRBJ2-3; tentatively, D is TRBD1 (6 bases). Germline loops: CDR1 SGHTA, CDR2 FQGTGA. This CDR3 has 17 residues. Trimming removed 1 base at V and 3 bases at J, with 17 bases between. The CDR3 is CASSLSEGVIGTDTQYF. The DNA for the CDR3 is TGTGCCAGCAGCTTAAGCGAGGGGGTAATCGGGACAGATACGCAGTATTTT.

The chain is built from TRBV7-8 and TRBJ2-2; tentatively, D is TRBD2 (6 bases). Trimming shortened V by 0 bases and J by 5 bases, and 7 bases separated the two germline ends. Germline V gene data show CDR1 as SGHVS and CDR2 as FQNEAQ. This CDR3 is 14 amino acids long. CDR3 DNA: TGTGCCAGCAGCTTAGCGGGGAGGACCGGGGAGCTGTTTTTT. Amino acids: CASSLAGRTGELFF.

V gene TRBV28 combines with J gene TRBJ1-4; D might be TRBD1 (5 bases). Germline CDR1 and CDR2: MDHEN and SYDVKM. Trimming stripped 2 bases from V and 0 bases from J, with 7 bases between. The length of the CDR3 is 15 residues. The DNA for the CDR3 is TGTGCCAGCAGTTTAGCGGGGGCAACTAATGAAAAACTGTTTTTT. Its translation: CASSLAGATNEKLFF.

V is TRBV28 and J is TRBJ2-7; 7 nucleotides line up with TRBD1. CDR3 size: 14 residues. CDR1 and CDR2 from the germline V gene are MDHEN and SYDVKM. V lost 2 bases, J lost 2 bases, and 3 bases stayed unmatched. CDR3 loop: CASSLRGPTYEQYF. CDR3 sequence (DNA): TGTGCCAGCAGTTTAAGGGGGCCCACCTACGAGCAGTACTTC.

This clone was seen more than once but under ten times. V and J are TRBV5-4 and TRBJ1-4; D is uncertain. Trimming removed 5 bases from V and 1 base from J, with 9 bases in between. The CDR3 is 14 amino acids. CDR1 and CDR2 (germline): SGHNT, YYREEE (reference sequence). The DNA of the CDR3 is TGTGCCAGCAGTCCCCAGGAAACTAATGAAAAACTGTTTTTT. Translation: CASSPQETNEKLFF.

The rearrangement joins TRBV4-1 to TRBJ2-1, with TRBD1 matching 8 bases. The germline CDR1 and CDR2 sequences are MGHRA and YSYEKL. V shed 5 bases and J 0 bases; nucleotides not matched to a gene: 12. CDR3 length: 18 amino acids. This chain's CDR3 is CASSSDRVGGASYNEQFF. For the CDR3, the DNA is TGCGCCAGCAGCTCGGACAGGGTTGGAGGGGCCTCCTACAATGAGCAGTTCTTC.

The chain carries TRBV6-6 and TRBJ1-5; D is perhaps TRBD1 (6 bases). The CDR3 is made up of 12 amino acids. Germline assignment: CDR1 MNHNY and CDR2 SVGAGI (reference sequence). Trimming left V 6 bases short and J 8 bases short, with 11 bases between. CDR3 region: CASRTGLEPQHF. CDR3 DNA: TGTGCCAGCAGAACAGGGTTAGAGCCCCAGCATTTT.

The V call is TRBV10-3, the J call TRBJ1-1; D remains unclear. V lost 2 bases and J lost 6, with 10 bases in between. The CDR3 is 13 amino acids. Germline lookup yields CDR1 ENHRY and CDR2 SYGVKD. This chain's CDR3 is CAISEEGVAEAFF. CDR3 in DNA: TGTGCCATCAGTGAGGAGGGCGTCGCTGAAGCTTTCTTT.

The gene calls are TRBV28 and TRBJ1-3; D possibly corresponds to TRBD1 (5 bases). Per the germline V gene, CDR1 is MDHEN and CDR2 is SYDVKM. The CDR3 has 16 amino acids. Trimming shortened V by 3 bases and J by 2 bases, and 14 bases separated the two germline ends. The CDR3 sequence: CASSFPQGFTGNTIYF. DNA of the CDR3: TGTGCCAGCAGTTTTCCCCAGGGATTCACTGGAAACACCATATATTTT. Full variable domain (remainder filled in from reference TRBV28 and TRBJ1-3): DVKVTQSSRYLVKRTGEKVFLECVQDMDHENMFWYRQDPGLGLRLIYFSYDVKMKEKGDIPEGYSVSREKKERFSLILESASTNQTSMYLCASSFPQGFTGNTIYFGEGSWLTVV.

The chain uses TRBV7-9 and TRBJ1-3; TRBD1 might be the D (5 bases). The germline V gene encodes CDR1 SEHNR and CDR2 FQNEAQ (reference sequence). The CDR3 contains 15 residues. Trimming removed 1 base from V and 4 bases from J, with 11 bases in between. As DNA, the CDR3 is TGTGCCAGCAGCTTAGGGGATACAGGCGGAAACACCATATATTTT. Its protein product is CASSLGDTGGNTIYF.

This clone is a singleton in its sample. The chain couples TRBV9 to TRBJ2-5; the match to TRBD2 covers 8 bases. V was clipped by 0 bases and J by 5 bases; unmatched bases: 9. This CDR3 comprises 16 residues. In germline, CDR1 is SGDLS, CDR2 YYNGEE. The CDR3: CASSVGLAGPVETQYF. CDR3 coding DNA: TGTGCCAGCAGCGTAGGCCTAGCGGGCCCTGTGGAGACCCAGTACTTC.

This clone is a singleton in its sample. The chain is built from TRBV6-5 and TRBJ1-2, with a weak D call TRBD1 (6 bases). CDR3 size: 13 residues. Germline CDR1 reads MNHEY; CDR2 reads SVGAGI. Trimming removed 8 bases from V and 1 base from J, with 11 bases in between. The CDR3 protein is CASGQLLNYGYTF. In DNA form, the CDR3 reads TGTGCCAGCGGACAGCTACTTAACTATGGCTACACCTTC.

This clone was seen only a few times. The V gene is TRBV20-1, the J gene TRBJ2-2; D unresolved. V shed 3 bases and J shed 0 bases, with 8 bases lying between them. CDR3 size: 14 residues. CDR1 is DFQATT and CDR2 is SNEGSKA in the germline V gene (reference sequence). CDR3 DNA: TGCAGTGCTAGTTCGCGAGCGAACACCGGGGAGCTGTTTTTT. This sequence encodes CSASSRANTGELFF.

V gene TRBV29-1 combines with J gene TRBJ2-1; D ambiguous. Trimming took 2 bases from V and 7 from J, leaving 12 bases between them. CDR3 length: 13 residues. The V gene's germline CDR1 is SQVTM and CDR2 ANQGSEA. CDR3 amino acids: CSVEWATRNEQFF. CDR3 DNA sequence: TGCAGCGTTGAATGGGCTACGAGAAATGAGCAGTTCTTC.

The rearrangement joins TRBV28 to TRBJ1-6; 7 bases are a match to TRBD1. V was pared by 5 bases and J by 9 bases, with 7 bases of the junction left unmatched. The germline gives CDR1 MDHEN, CDR2 SYDVKM. The CDR3 consists of 14 residues. This CDR3 reads CASSKGQTRSPLHF. The CDR3 DNA is TGTGCCAGCAGTAAGGGACAGACCCGTTCACCCCTCCACTTT.

The chain has TRBV30 and TRBJ1-5; D is unresolved. CDR1 is GTSNPN, CDR2 SVGIG, per germline (reference sequence). This CDR3 spans 13 amino acids. With 0 bases removed from V and 6 bases from J, the gap between germline ends came to 9 bases. The CDR3 loop reads CAWSVRLAQPQHF. DNA for the CDR3: TGTGCCTGGAGTGTACGTTTAGCTCAGCCCCAGCATTTT.

The gene calls are TRBV24-1 and TRBJ2-7; possible D gene TRBD2, 6 bases. V was pared by 5 bases and J by 7 bases, with 20 bases between. Germline CDR1 and CDR2: KGHDR and SFDVKD. The CDR3 length is 15 residues. This CDR3 is CATSARGTGAGEQYF. The CDR3 DNA follows: TGTGCCACCAGTGCGAGAGGGACTGGGGCAGGGGAGCAGTACTTC.

This clone was counted a few times. The chain employs TRBV28 and TRBJ1-5, with D maybe TRBD1 (6 bases). The V end lost 5 bases, the J end lost 2 bases, and 13 bases lay between the germline ends. The germline gives CDR1 MDHEN, CDR2 SYDVKM. The CDR3 covers 15 residues. In nucleotides, the CDR3 is TGTGCCAGCAGTCTGAAAGGGGGAGGCAATCAGCCCCAGCATTTT. Translated, it gives CASSLKGGGNQPQHF.

The gene calls are TRBV5-1 and TRBJ2-2, with D uncertain. Deletions cut 4 bases from V and 8 bases from J, with 6 bases between. There are 11 residues in the CDR3. Per germline, CDR1 SGHRS and CDR2 YFSETQ. CDR3 amino acids: CASSRDGELFF. The CDR3 DNA reads TGCGCCAGCAGCCGCGATGGGGAGCTGTTTTTT.

Here the CDR3 reads CARRLAGDEQYF. CDR3 in DNA: TGTGCCAGAAGACTAGCGGGAGACGAGCAGTACTTC. The chain recombines TRBV27 with TRBJ2-7; 12 bases align to TRBD2. Germline CDR1 and CDR2: MNHEY and SMNVEV (reference sequence). The length of the CDR3 is 12 residues. V was pared by 9 bases and J by 5 bases, with 2 bases of the junction left unmatched.

The V call is TRBV18, the J call TRBJ1-5, with D maybe TRBD1 (6 bases). V lost 6 bases and J lost 3, with 15 bases in between. CDR3 length: 15 amino acids. The V gene's germline CDR1 is KGHSH and CDR2 LQKENI. In DNA form, the CDR3 reads TGTGCCAGCTCCCCTAAAAGGACAGACAATCAGCCCCAGCATTTT. It is translated as CASSPKRTDNQPQHF.

Here the CDR3 DNA reads TGTGCCAGCAGCCAAGAGAGGGGACTAGCGGGAATAAAAGGGAATGAGCAGTTCTTC. Translated, it gives CASSQERGLAGIKGNEQFF. This chain links TRBV4-2 with TRBJ2-1; 13 bases are shared with TRBD2. Germline-derived CDR1 and CDR2 are LGHNA and YNFKEQ. The V segment lost 0 bases and the J segment 7 bases; nucleotides outside the gene matches: 12. The CDR3 contains 19 residues.